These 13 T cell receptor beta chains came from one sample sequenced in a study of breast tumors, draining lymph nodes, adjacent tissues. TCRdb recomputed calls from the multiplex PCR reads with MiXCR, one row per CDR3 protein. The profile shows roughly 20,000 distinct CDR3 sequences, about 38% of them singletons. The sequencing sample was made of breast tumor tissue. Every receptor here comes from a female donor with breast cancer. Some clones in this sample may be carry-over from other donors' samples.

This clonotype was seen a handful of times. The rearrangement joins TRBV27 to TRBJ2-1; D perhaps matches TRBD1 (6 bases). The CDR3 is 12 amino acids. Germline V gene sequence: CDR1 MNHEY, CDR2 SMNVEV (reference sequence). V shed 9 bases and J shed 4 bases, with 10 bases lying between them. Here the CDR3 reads CARQGFYNEQFF. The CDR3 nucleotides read TGTGCCAGACAGGGTTTTTACAATGAGCAGTTCTTC.

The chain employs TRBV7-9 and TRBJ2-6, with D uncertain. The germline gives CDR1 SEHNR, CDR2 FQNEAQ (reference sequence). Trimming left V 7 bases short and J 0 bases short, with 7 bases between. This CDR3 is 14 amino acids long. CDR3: CASTPRSGANVLTF. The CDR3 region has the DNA TGTGCCAGCACGCCTCGCTCTGGGGCCAACGTCCTGACTTTC.

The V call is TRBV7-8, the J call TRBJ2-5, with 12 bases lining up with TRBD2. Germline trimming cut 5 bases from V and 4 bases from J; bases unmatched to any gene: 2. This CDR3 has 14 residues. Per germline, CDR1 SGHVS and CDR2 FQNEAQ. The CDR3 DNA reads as TGTGCCAGCAGCCGGACTAGCGGGGCAGAGACCCAGTACTTC. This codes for CASSRTSGAETQYF.

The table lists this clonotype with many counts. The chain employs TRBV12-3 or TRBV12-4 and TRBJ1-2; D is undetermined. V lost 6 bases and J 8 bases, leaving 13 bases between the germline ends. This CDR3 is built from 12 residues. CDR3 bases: TGTGCCAGCAGGTCACAATTAGGCGGCTACACCTTC. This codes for CASRSQLGGYTF.

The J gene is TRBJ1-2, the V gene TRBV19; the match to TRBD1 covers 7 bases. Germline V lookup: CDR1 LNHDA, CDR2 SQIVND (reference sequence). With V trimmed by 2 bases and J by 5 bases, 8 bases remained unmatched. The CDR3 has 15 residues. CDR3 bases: TGTGCCAGTAGTATACCAGCGGAGGGACAGTATGGCTACACCTTC. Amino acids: CASSIPAEGQYGYTF.

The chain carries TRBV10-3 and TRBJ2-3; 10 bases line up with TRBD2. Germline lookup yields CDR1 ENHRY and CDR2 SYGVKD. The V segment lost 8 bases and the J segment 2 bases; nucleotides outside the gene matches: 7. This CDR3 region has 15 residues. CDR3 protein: CAIHPGLAHTDTQYF. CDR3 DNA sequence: TGTGCCATCCATCCGGGACTAGCGCACACAGATACGCAGTATTTT.

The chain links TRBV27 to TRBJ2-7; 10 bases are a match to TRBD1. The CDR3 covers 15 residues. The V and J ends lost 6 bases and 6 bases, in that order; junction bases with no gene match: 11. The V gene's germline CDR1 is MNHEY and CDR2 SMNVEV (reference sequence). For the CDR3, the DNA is TGTGCCAGCAGCTGGGGGCGGGACAGGGGTCTCGAGCAGTACTTC. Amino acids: CASSWGRDRGLEQYF.

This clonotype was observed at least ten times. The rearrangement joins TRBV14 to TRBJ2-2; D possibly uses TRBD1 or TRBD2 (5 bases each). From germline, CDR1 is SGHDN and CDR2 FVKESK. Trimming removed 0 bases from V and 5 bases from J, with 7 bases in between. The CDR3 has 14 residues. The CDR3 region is CASSQDWGTGELFF. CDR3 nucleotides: TGTGCCAGCAGCCAAGATTGGGGGACCGGGGAGCTGTTTTTT. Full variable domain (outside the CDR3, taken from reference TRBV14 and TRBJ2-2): EAGVTQFPSHSVIEKGQTVTLRCDPISGHDNLYWYRRVMGKEIKFLLHFVKESKQDESGMPNNRFLAERTGGTYSTLKVQPAELEDSGVYFCASSQDWGTGELFFGEGSRLTVL.

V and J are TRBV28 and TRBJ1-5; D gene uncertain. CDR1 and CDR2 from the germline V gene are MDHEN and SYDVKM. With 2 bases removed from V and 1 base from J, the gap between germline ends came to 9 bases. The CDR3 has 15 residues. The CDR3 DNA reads TGTGCCAGCAGTTTACGGGCTCTAAGCAATCAGCCCCAGCATTTT. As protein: CASSLRALSNQPQHF.

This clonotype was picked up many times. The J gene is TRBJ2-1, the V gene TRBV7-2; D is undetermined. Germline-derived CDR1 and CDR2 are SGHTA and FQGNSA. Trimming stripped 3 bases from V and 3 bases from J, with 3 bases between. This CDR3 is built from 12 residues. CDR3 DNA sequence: TGTGCCAGCAGCTTCGACTACAATGAGCAGTTCTTC. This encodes CASSFDYNEQFF.

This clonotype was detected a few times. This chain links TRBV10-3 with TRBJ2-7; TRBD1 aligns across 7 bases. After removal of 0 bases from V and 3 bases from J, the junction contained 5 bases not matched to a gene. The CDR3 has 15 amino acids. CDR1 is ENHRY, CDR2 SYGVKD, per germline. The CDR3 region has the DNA TGTGCCATCAGTGAGTCGGGACAGAACGTCTACGAGCAGTACTTC. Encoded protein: CAISESGQNVYEQYF.

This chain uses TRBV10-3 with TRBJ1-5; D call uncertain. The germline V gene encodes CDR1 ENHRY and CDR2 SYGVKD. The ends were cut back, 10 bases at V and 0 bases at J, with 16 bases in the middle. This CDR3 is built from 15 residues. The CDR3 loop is CASQWHPYSNQPQHF. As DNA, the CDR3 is TGTGCCAGCCAATGGCATCCATATAGCAATCAGCCCCAGCATTTT.

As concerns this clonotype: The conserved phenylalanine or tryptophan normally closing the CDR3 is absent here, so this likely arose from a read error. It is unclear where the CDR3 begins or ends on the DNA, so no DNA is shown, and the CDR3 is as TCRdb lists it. CDR3 in amino acids: CATSDPYRGSKRPQTS. The genes are TRBV24-1 and TRBJ2-5; TRBD2, as called in the table, went unchecked against the DNA. Including both end residues, the CDR3 is 16 amino acids long. Germline CDR1 and CDR2: KGHDR and SFDVKD.